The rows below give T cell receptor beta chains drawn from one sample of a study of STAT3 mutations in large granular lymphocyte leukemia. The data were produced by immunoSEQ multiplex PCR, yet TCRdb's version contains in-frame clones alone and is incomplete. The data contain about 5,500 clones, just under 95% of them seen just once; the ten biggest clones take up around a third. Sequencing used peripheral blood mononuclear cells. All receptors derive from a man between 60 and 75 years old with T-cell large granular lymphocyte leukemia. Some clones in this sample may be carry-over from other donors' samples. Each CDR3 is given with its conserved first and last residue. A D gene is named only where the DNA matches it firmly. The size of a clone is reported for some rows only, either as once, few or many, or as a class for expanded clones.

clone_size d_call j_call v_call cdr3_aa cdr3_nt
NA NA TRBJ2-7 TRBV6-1 CASLVMGEQYF TGTGCCAGCTTAGTCATGGGGGAGCAGTACTTC
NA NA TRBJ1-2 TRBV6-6 CASSYRGYTF TGTGCCAGCAGTTATCGAGGCTACACCTTC
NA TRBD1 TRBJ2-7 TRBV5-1 CASSLGQGSHEQYF TGCGCCAGCAGCTTAGGACAGGGCTCACACGAGCAGTACTTC
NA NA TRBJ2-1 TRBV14 CASSQQGIEKFF TGTGCCAGCAGCCAACAGGGAATTGAGAAGTTCTTC
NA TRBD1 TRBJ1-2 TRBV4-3 CASSQSGQGVSGYTF TGCGCCAGCAGCCAATCGGGACAGGGTGTTAGTGGCTACACCTTC
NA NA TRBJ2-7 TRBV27 CASSLPSYEQYF TGTGCCAGCAGTCTCCCGTCCTACGAGCAGTACTTC
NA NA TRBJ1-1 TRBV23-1 CASSRHRLMNTEAFF TGCGCCAGCAGTCGGCACAGGCTCATGAACACTGAAGCTTTCTTT
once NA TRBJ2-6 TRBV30 CAWSVGGSPAGANVLTF TGTGCCTGGAGTGTAGGAGGCTCCCCGGCGGGGGCCAACGTCCTGACTTTC
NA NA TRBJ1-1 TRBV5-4 CASSFAGANTEAFF TGTGCCAGCAGCTTCGCAGGGGCGAACACTGAAGCTTTCTTT
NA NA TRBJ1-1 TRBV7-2 CASSLAKGKDTEAFF TGTGCCAGCAGCTTAGCGAAGGGGAAGGACACTGAAGCTTTCTTT
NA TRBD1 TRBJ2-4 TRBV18 CASSPTGQPLDIQYF TGTGCCAGCTCACCCACGGGACAGCCGTTGGACATTCAGTACTTC
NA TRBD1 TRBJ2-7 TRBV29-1 CSARQGNSYEQYF TGCAGCGCTCGACAGGGAAATTCCTACGAGCAGTACTTC
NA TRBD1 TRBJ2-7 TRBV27 CASLGQGLDKNF TGTGCCAGCCTTGGACAGGGATTGGATAAGAACTTC
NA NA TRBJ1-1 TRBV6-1 CASSEEGLRNTEAFF TGTGCCAGCAGTGAAGAAGGGCTGAGGAACACTGAAGCTTTCTTT
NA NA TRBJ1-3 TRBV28 CASSLRGRINTIYF TGTGCCAGCAGTTTACGGGGTAGAATCAACACCATATATTTT
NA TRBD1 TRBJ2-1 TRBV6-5 CASSYREGQGLGEQFF TGTGCCAGCAGTTACAGAGAGGGACAGGGCTTGGGTGAGCAGTTCTTC
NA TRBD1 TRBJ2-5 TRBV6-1 CASSYRGFSETQYF TGTGCCAGCAGCTACAGGGGGTTTTCGGAGACCCAGTACTTC
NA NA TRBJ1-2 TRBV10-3 CAISESGGFYYGYTF TGTGCCATCAGTGAGTCCGGTGGGTTCTACTATGGCTACACCTTC
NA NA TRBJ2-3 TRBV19 CASSIGTTSRDTQYF TGTGCCAGTAGTATAGGAACGACATCTAGGGATACGCAGTATTTT
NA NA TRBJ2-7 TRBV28 CASSPLRNEQYF TGTGCCAGCAGTCCCCTCAGGAACGAGCAGTACTTC
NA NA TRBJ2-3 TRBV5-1 CASSFDTDTQYF TGCGCCAGCAGCTTTGACACAGATACGCAGTATTTT
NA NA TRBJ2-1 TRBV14 CASSQGPSSYNEQFF TGTGCCAGCAGCCAAGGCCCAAGCTCCTACAATGAGCAGTTCTTC
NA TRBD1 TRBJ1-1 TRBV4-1 CASSRRTGDTEAFF TGCGCCAGCAGCCGAAGAACAGGGGATACTGAAGCTTTCTTT
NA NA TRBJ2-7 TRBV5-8 CASSLVSGVGLEQYF TGTGCCAGCAGCTTGGTTTCAGGGGTTGGGTTAGAGCAGTACTTC
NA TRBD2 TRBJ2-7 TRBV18 CASSPPLPAGFSYEQYF TGTGCCAGCTCACCCCCTTTGCCAGCGGGGTTCTCCTACGAGCAGTACTTC
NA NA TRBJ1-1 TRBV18 CASSPGSRGEGTEAFF TGTGCCAGCTCACCAGGCAGTCGGGGTGAGGGCACTGAAGCTTTCTTT
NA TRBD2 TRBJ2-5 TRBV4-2 CASSLGTSGRQETQYF TGTGCCAGCAGCCTAGGGACTAGCGGACGGCAAGAGACCCAGTACTTC
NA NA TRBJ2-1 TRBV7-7 CASSPGGATNRYNEQFF TGTGCTAGCAGCCCCGGAGGGGCCACAAATAGGTACAATGAGCAGTTCTTC
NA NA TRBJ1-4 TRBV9 CASSDGGSTNEKLFF TGTGCCAGCAGCGATGGGGGATCAACTAATGAAAAACTGTTTTTT
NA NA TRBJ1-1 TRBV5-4 CASSIQGGSTEAFF TGTGCCAGCAGCATACAGGGAGGAAGCACTGAAGCTTTCTTT
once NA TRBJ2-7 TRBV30 CAWSVIGYEQYF TGTGCCTGGAGTGTAATAGGCTACGAGCAGTACTTC
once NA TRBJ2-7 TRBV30 CAWSRQEYEQYF TGTGCCTGGAGTCGGCAGGAGTACGAGCAGTACTTC
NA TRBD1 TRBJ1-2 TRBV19 CASKQDRVGTGYTF TGTGCCAGTAAACAGGACAGGGTAGGAACTGGCTACACCTTC
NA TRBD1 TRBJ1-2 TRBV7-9 CASSPQGADYGYTF TGTGCCAGCAGCCCACAGGGGGCGGACTATGGCTACACCTTC
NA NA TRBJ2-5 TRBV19 CASSARGFQETQYF TGTGCCAGTAGTGCAAGGGGATTTCAAGAGACCCAGTACTTC
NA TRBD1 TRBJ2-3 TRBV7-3 CASSPGQGFTDTQYF TGTGCCAGCAGCCCCGGACAGGGTTTCACAGATACGCAGTATTTT
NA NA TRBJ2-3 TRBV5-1 CASSIKGLPDTQYF TGCGCCAGCAGCATCAAAGGACTGCCAGATACGCAGTATTTT
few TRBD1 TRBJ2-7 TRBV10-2 CASSPGTAYEQYF TGCGCCAGCAGTCCCGGGACAGCCTACGAGCAGTACTTC
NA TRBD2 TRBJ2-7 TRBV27 CASSRGGLAGSEQYF TGTGCCAGCAGTCGAGGTGGGCTAGCGGGAAGCGAGCAGTACTTC
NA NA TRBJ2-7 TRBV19 CASSPRDGGYEQYF TGTGCCAGTAGTCCCCGGGACGGTGGATACGAGCAGTACTTC
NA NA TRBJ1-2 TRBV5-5 CASSLAVGEYYGYTF TGTGCCAGCAGCTTGGCGGTAGGGGAATACTATGGCTACACCTTC
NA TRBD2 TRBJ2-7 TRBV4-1 CASSQDSTSVTYEQYF TGCGCCAGCAGCCAAGATTCGACTAGCGTGACCTACGAGCAGTACTTC
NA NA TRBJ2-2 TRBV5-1 CASSTGWAGELFF TGCGCCAGCAGCACAGGTTGGGCCGGGGAGCTGTTTTTT
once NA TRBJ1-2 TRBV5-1 CASSEPGHGTNYGYTF TGCGCCAGCAGCGAACCGGGACATGGGACTAACTATGGCTACACCTTC
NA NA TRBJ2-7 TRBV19 CASSMGTPYEQYF TGTGCCAGTAGTATGGGGACACCTTACGAGCAGTACTTC
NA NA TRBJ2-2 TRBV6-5 CASSLGQHYTGELFF TGTGCCAGCAGTCTCGGACAGCATTACACCGGGGAGCTGTTTTTT
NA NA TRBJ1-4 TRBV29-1 CSVEEIGKENEKLFF TGCAGCGTTGAAGAAATAGGGAAGGAAAATGAAAAACTGTTTTTT
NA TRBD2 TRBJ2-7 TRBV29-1 CSVEGGSGSYEQYF TGCAGCGTTGAGGGCGGGAGTGGTTCCTACGAGCAGTACTTC
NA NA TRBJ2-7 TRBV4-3 CASSQEDSSYEQYF TGCGCCAGCAGCCAAGAGGACAGTTCCTACGAGCAGTACTTC
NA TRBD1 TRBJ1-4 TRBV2 CASRGTGDEKLFF TGTGCCAGCAGGGGAACAGGGGATGAAAAACTGTTTTTT
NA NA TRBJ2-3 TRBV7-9 CASSFGGGTDTQYF TGTGCCAGCAGCTTCGGCGGGGGCACAGATACGCAGTATTTT
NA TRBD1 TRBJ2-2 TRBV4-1 CASSPVKGQGAVGELFF TGCGCCAGCAGCCCAGTTAAGGGACAGGGGGCGGTTGGGGAGCTGTTTTTT
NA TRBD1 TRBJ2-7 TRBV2 CASRGETGALEQYF TGTGCCAGCAGGGGGGAGACAGGGGCACTCGAGCAGTACTTC
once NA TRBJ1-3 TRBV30 CAWSVGGNTIYF TGTGCCTGGAGTGTGGGAGGAAACACCATATATTTT
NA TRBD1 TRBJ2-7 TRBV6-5 CASSRGQTKTYEQYF TGTGCCAGCAGTCGGGGACAGACTAAAACCTACGAGCAGTACTTC
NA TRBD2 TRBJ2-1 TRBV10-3 CAMSELAAYNEQFF TGTGCCATGTCCGAGCTAGCGGCTTACAATGAGCAGTTCTTC
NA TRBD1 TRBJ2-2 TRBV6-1 CASSQGASTGELFF TGTGCCAGCAGCCAGGGGGCGAGCACCGGGGAGCTGTTTTTT
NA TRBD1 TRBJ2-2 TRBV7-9 CASSNQGAPGNTGELFF TGTGCCAGCAGTAACCAGGGGGCCCCGGGCAACACCGGGGAGCTGTTTTTT
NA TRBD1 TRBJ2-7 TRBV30 CAWRRDRPYEQYF TGTGCCTGGAGACGGGACAGGCCTTACGAGCAGTACTTC